The 18 T cell receptor beta chains reported below all come from one sample, sequenced in a study of a mutant IDH1 vaccine in newly diagnosed glioma. Noted time point: baseline, week 1 (first vaccination visit). Specified treatment: pre-vaccination baseline after standard-of-care therapy. Clones were sequenced by immunoSEQ multiplex PCR, and TCRdb holds only the in-frame ones, with some missing. This sample has around 88,000 clones, with just under 80% found just once. The sequenced sample was PBMCs, obtained from a glioma patient treated with radiotherapy, temozolomide or both. The receptors shown here come from a man between 40 and 49 years old with glioma.

The chain joins TRBV27 to TRBJ2-1, with 10 positions matching TRBD2. The germline gives CDR1 MNHEY, CDR2 SMNVEV (reference sequence). Trimming at V came to 6 bases and at J to 6 bases, leaving 8 bases not matched to a gene. The CDR3 spans 15 residues. DNA of the CDR3: TGTGCCAGCAGCCTCTGGCTAGCGGGAGCCAATGAGCAGTTCTTC. Its translation is CASSLWLAGANEQFF.

The rearrangement links TRBV4-1 to TRBJ2-5, with TRBD2 matching 8 bases. The germline V gene has CDR1 MGHRA and CDR2 YSYEKL. V lost 0 bases to trimming and J lost 5 bases; unmatched junction nucleotides: 11. This CDR3 comprises 17 residues. The CDR3: CASSQDRSIAGYETQYF. CDR3 DNA: TGCGCCAGCAGCCAAGATAGATCCATAGCGGGATACGAGACCCAGTACTTC.

The genes are TRBV10-1 and TRBJ2-5; tentatively, D is TRBD1 (7 bases). Germline CDR1 WNHNN, CDR2 SYGVQD (reference sequence). V was clipped by 5 bases and J by 2 bases, with 12 bases between them. The CDR3 loop spans 14 amino acids. This chain's CDR3 is CASSQGGPQETQYF. The CDR3 DNA follows: TGCGCCAGCAGTCAGGGGGGTCCGCAAGAGACCCAGTACTTC.

This chain joins TRBV7-6 and TRBJ2-5; 9 nucleotides align to TRBD1. The CDR3 extends over 16 amino acids. Trimming cost V 4 bases and J 5 bases; bases outside gene matches: 11. Germline values: CDR1 SGHVS, CDR2 FNYEAQ. As DNA, the CDR3 is TGTGCCAGCAGCTCCCCTTTACGGGACAGGGTGGAGACCCAGTACTTC. Translating it yields CASSSPLRDRVETQYF.

This clone has a handful of counts. The chain carries TRBV6-1 and TRBJ2-1; the D gene is possibly TRBD1 (5 bases). The CDR3 has 15 amino acids. Germline-derived CDR1 and CDR2 are MNHNS and SASEGT. V was cut by 4 bases and J by 8 bases, with 18 bases left in between. CDR3 in amino acids: CASSALGRGAYEQFF. The CDR3 nucleotides read TGTGCCAGCAGTGCACTGGGAAGGGGCGCATATGAGCAGTTCTTC.

The rearrangement joins TRBV9 to TRBJ2-2; no reliable D call. V was clipped by 0 bases and J by 3 bases, with 6 bases between them. Germline V CDR1 and CDR2: SGDLS, YYNGEE. This CDR3 spans 14 amino acids. CDR3 in amino acids: CASSVVEYTGELFF. CDR3 nucleotides: TGTGCCAGCAGCGTAGTCGAGTACACCGGGGAGCTGTTTTTT.

The gene calls are TRBV5-1 and TRBJ1-1; 10 bases align to TRBD1. Per the germline V gene, CDR1 is SGHRS and CDR2 is YFSETQ. Trimming cost V 2 bases and J 5 bases; bases outside gene matches: 6. The CDR3 loop spans 15 amino acids. Here the CDR3 DNA reads TGCGCCAGCAGCTTTTGGGACAGGGGTAATACTGAAGCTTTCTTT. Residues: CASSFWDRGNTEAFF.

This chain links TRBV5-1 with TRBJ2-2, with D possibly being TRBD1 (5 bases). In germline, CDR1 is SGHRS, CDR2 YFSETQ. The V and J ends lost 4 bases and 4 bases respectively, with 14 bases between them. There are 15 residues in the CDR3. CDR3 bases: TGCGCCAGCAGCCAAGGGGTTTTCGGCACCGGGGAGCTGTTTTTT. Protein product: CASSQGVFGTGELFF.

The chain is built from TRBV19 and TRBJ2-1; D uncertain. The germline V gene encodes CDR1 LNHDA and CDR2 SQIVND (reference sequence). V was cut by 2 bases and J by 8 bases, with 7 bases left in between. The CDR3 is made up of 12 amino acids. This CDR3 reads CASSIWEDEQFF. The CDR3 nucleotides read TGTGCCAGTAGTATATGGGAAGATGAGCAGTTCTTC.

The chain is built from TRBV4-2 and TRBJ2-3; the D gene is possibly TRBD2 (5 bases). The CDR3 is made up of 17 amino acids. V was trimmed by 0 bases and J by 7 bases, leaving 20 bases between them. In germline, CDR1 is LGHNA, CDR2 YNFKEQ. The CDR3 reads CASSQDLEGPHTYTQYF. The CDR3 nucleotides read TGTGCCAGCAGCCAAGATCTAGAGGGCCCGCACACGTATACGCAGTATTTT.

In this sample, this clone turned up a few times. The chain carries TRBV15 and TRBJ1-5, with no clear D. Trimming shortened V by 5 bases and J by 3 bases, and 8 bases separated the two germline ends. The CDR3 is 13 amino acids. Germline V gene sequence: CDR1 LNHNV, CDR2 YYDKDF (reference sequence). The DNA for the CDR3 is TGTGCCACCAGCCGAGTAGACAATCAGCCCCAGCATTTT. Its protein is CATSRVDNQPQHF.

The J gene is TRBJ1-4, the V gene TRBV19; possibly TRBD1 for D (5 bases). The CDR3 consists of 12 residues. CDR1 and CDR2 from the germline V gene are LNHDA and SQIVND (reference sequence). V was shortened by 6 bases and J by 10 bases, with 12 bases between the two germline ends. The DNA of the CDR3 is TGTGCCAGTAGGAGGGACCAACGAAAACTGTTTTTT. Translated, it gives CASRRDQRKLFF.

The chain employs TRBV18 and TRBJ2-7; D is unresolved. The CDR3 has 15 residues. The V gene lost 0 bases and the J gene lost 0 bases, with 9 bases spanning the gap. Germline lookup yields CDR1 KGHSH and CDR2 LQKENI. DNA for the CDR3: TGTGCCAGCTCACCACCAGTACGGCCCTCCTACGAGCAGTACTTC. Its protein is CASSPPVRPSYEQYF.

Turning to this clone: At one end, the junction sequence differs from germline, possibly due to a read error. The chain has TRBV13 and TRBJ1-6; 7 nucleotides agree with TRBD1. CDR1 and CDR2 from the germline V gene are PRHDT and FYEKMQ (reference sequence). The CDR3 spans 14 residues. The CDR3 bases are TGTGCCAGCAGCTTGGGACAGCTTAATTCGCCCCTCCACTTT. It translates to CASSLGQLNSPLHF.

V and J are TRBV5-5 and TRBJ1-3; possibly TRBD1 for D (5 bases). V lost 0 bases to trimming and J lost 4 bases, with 14 bases between them. Per germline, CDR1 SGHKS and CDR2 YYEKEE (reference sequence). This CDR3 has 16 residues. The CDR3 loop is CASSLGDGGAGNTIYF. The CDR3 DNA is TGTGCCAGCAGCTTGGGCGACGGAGGGGCCGGAAACACCATATATTTT.

This clone has a single count. The chain is built from TRBV5-1 and TRBJ1-1; TRBD1 is a possible D gene (6 bases). The CDR3 runs to 15 residues. V lost 5 bases and J lost 5, with 19 bases in between. The V gene's germline CDR1 is SGHRS and CDR2 YFSETQ. CDR3 nucleotides: TGCGCCAGCAGGTCCGGAAGCCGGGACAAAACTGAAGCTTTCTTT. Its translation: CASRSGSRDKTEAFF.

The chain recombines TRBV9 with TRBJ1-3; 8 bases are a match to TRBD1. This CDR3 has 15 amino acids. The germline V gene encodes CDR1 SGDLS and CDR2 YYNGEE. V trimming: 0 bases; J trimming: 2 bases; junction bases outside the gene matches: 1. In DNA, the CDR3 is TGTGCCAGCAGCGTAGGGACAGGGACTGGAAACACCATATATTTT. Translation gives CASSVGTGTGNTIYF.

The V gene is TRBV6-6, the J gene TRBJ1-5, with D unresolved. Germline V CDR1 and CDR2: MNHNY, SVGAGI (reference sequence). This CDR3 region has 16 residues. The V gene lost 0 bases and the J gene lost 5 bases, with 14 bases spanning the gap. CDR3 DNA sequence: TGTGCCAGCAGTTACTCGAAACCGAGGGAGGATCAGCCCCAGCATTTT. Protein product: CASSYSKPREDQPQHF.